The source of this T cell receptor (beta chain) is a study of T-cell memory formation after mild COVID-19. Overall study results and limits: Researchers could not confirm that second-wave clones peaking on day 37 targeted SARS-CoV-2. Contracting clones localized mainly to CM and EM when CD4+ and mainly to EMRA when CD8+.

TCRdb used MiXCR to reprocess the 5' RACE reads, holding one entry per CDR3 protein. The repertoire holds around 130,000 distinct CDR3 sequences, with about 17% as singletons. The ends lost 0 bases at V and 7 bases at J; junction bases unmatched: 5. Germline V gene data show CDR1 as SGHRS and CDR2 as YFSETQ. The CDR3 runs 14 residues. This clonotype was observed a few times. Its target is unknown. The rearrangement joins TRBV5-1 to TRBJ1-2, with TRBD1 identical over 8 bases. Source material: PBMCs or a T cell subset sorted from them (not recorded which). This receptor was obtained from a man between 18 and 29 years old who had mild COVID-19 (a few samples of this study predate the infection). Cell type and time point are not known. Here the CDR3 DNA reads TGCGCCAGCAGCTTGGTGGTTACAGGGGGTGGCTACACCTTC. Its translation: CASSLVVTGGGYTF.